These 8 T cell receptor beta chains originate from one sample sequenced in a study of blood T cells in healthy people across ages. The authors ran a second PCR of about 6 to 11 cycles using a sample-barcoded 5' primer and a J-beta primer mix. TCRdb reprocessed the 5' RACE reads with MiXCR, giving one entry per CDR3 protein. Of 2 million or so distinct CDR3 sequences listed, less than 50% were seen once; the top ten hold about 2.1%. What was sequenced was blood. These receptors came from a woman aged 40 to 50 in good health.

The CDR3 spells CASSLPIAGGRADTQYF. CDR3 DNA sequence: TGTGCCAGCAGTTTGCCCATAGCGGGGGGTCGGGCAGATACGCAGTATTTT. The chain has TRBV28 and TRBJ2-3, with 10 positions matching TRBD2. The CDR3 sequence is 17 residues long. Per germline, CDR1 MDHEN and CDR2 SYDVKM. V shed 3 bases, J shed 4 bases, and the junction held 10 bases outside the gene matches.

The chain has TRBV28 and TRBJ2-1, with TRBD1 identical over 10 bases. V was clipped by 11 bases and J by 7 bases; unmatched bases: 2. CDR1 is MDHEN, CDR2 SYDVKM, per germline. The CDR3 consists of 11 residues. CDR3 DNA: TGTGCCGGACAGGGGGGAAATGAGCAGTTCTTC. It specifies CAGQGGNEQFF. The complete variable domain, with remaining parts taken from reference TRBV28 and TRBJ2-1, reads DVKVTQSSRYLVKRTGEKVFLECVQDMDHENMFWYRQDPGLGLRLIYFSYDVKMKEKGDIPEGYSVSREKKERFSLILESASTNQTSMYLCAGQGGNEQFFGPGTRLTVL.

A remark on this clonotype: The junction and the germline gene differ at one end; a read error may be behind it. V usage is TRBV20-1 and J usage is TRBJ2-3, with a weak D call TRBD2 (7 bases). This CDR3 has 18 residues. CDR1 DFQATT and CDR2 SNEGSKA come from the germline V gene (reference sequence). The CDR3 region is CSARDRLTGGAERDTQYF. CDR3 sequence (DNA): TGCAGTGCCAGAGATCGGTTAACTGGGGGGGCCGAGAGAGATACGCAGTATTTT.

The chain couples TRBV29-1 to TRBJ2-1; no firm D call. V lost 1 base and J lost 12, with 10 bases in between. This CDR3 region has 11 residues. Germline CDR1 reads SQVTM; CDR2 reads ANQGSEA. The CDR3 reads CSVEAPGGQFF. The CDR3 bases are TGCAGCGTTGAAGCACCCGGTGGGCAGTTCTTC.

This clonotype showed up just a few times. V gene TRBV13 combines with J gene TRBJ2-7, with D possibly called TRBD1 or TRBD2 (5 bases each). Deletions cut 5 bases from V and 7 bases from J, with 18 bases between. Looked up from germline, CDR1 is PRHDT and CDR2 is FYEKMQ (reference sequence). The CDR3 is 14 amino acids. CDR3 protein: CASSHRDGYNEQYF. For the CDR3, the DNA is TGTGCCAGCAGCCACCGGGACGGCTACAATGAGCAGTACTTC.

The chain is built from TRBV9 and TRBJ2-3; 7 nucleotides agree with TRBD2. In germline, CDR1 is SGDLS, CDR2 YYNGEE. This CDR3 comprises 16 residues. The junction had 6 bases not matched to a gene; V was cut back by 0 bases and J by 2 bases. CDR3 sequence (DNA): TGTGCCAGCAGCGTAGATGCGCGGGGGAACACAGATACGCAGTATTTT. Protein: CASSVDARGNTDTQYF.

The CDR3 DNA reads as TGCAGTGCCACCCGGGAGATAGCGGGGTCGAGCTCCTACAATGAGCAGTTCTTC. Amino acids: CSATREIAGSSSYNEQFF. This chain connects TRBV20-1 to TRBJ2-1; the match to TRBD2 covers 8 bases. From germline, CDR1 is DFQATT and CDR2 SNEGSKA (reference sequence). Trimming removed 6 bases from V and 0 bases from J; junction bases left unmatched: 16. The CDR3 extends over 18 amino acids.

V and J are TRBV11-2 and TRBJ2-7; TRBD1 agrees at 8 bases. J was trimmed by 3 bases and V by 2 bases; bases with no gene match: 6. Germline CDR1 SGHAT, CDR2 FQNNGV. The CDR3 spans 15 residues. The CDR3 DNA sequence: TGTGCCAGCAGCTTATACCAGACAGGGGACTACGAGCAGTACTTC. Amino acid sequence: CASSLYQTGDYEQYF.